This TCR beta chain was observed in a study of human T cells and chemical hapten exposure. The sample's time point: pre-sensitization, week 0. Specified treatment: therapeutic diphenylcyclopropenone sensitization with weekly scalp DPC. TCRdb itself ran the RACE reads through MiXCR, one entry per CDR3 protein. Here the sample spans fewer than 350,000 distinct CDR3 sequences, around 7.7% being singletons. The sequences come from whole blood, collected in connection with sensitization to the hapten diphenylcyclopropenone (DPC). This clonotype was sampled from a man between 18 and 35 years old with alopecia areata. Some clones in this sample may be carry-over from other donors' samples.

The CDR3 here is CASSPGLAGGGGDTQYF. CDR3 in DNA: TGCGCCAGCAGCCCTGGTTTGGCAGGGGGCGGAGGAGATACGCAGTATTTT. This chain links TRBV5-1 with TRBJ2-3; 8 nucleotides agree with TRBD1. The germline gives CDR1 SGHRS, CDR2 YFSETQ. CDR3 length: 17 amino acids. The V segment lost 4 bases and the J segment 5 bases; nucleotides outside the gene matches: 15.